Listed below are T cell receptor beta chains from one sample, sequenced in a study of blood T cell repertoires in COVID-19. Produced via immunoSEQ multiplex PCR; TCRdb's table is partial and in-frame only. The data show a few hundred thousand clones, with roughly nine tenths seen just once and around 0.94% held by the top ten. The sequencing input was PBMCs or T cells enriched from blood (not recorded which). Receptors were obtained from a woman in her forties who had been exposed to COVID-19. The CDR3 runs from the conserved cysteine through the conserved F or W. A D gene is named only where the DNA matches it firmly. The size entry is marked missing in some rows and otherwise reads once, few, many or a size class.

v_call: TRBV7-9
j_call: TRBJ1-3
d_call: .
clone_size: .
cdr3_nt: TGTGCCAGCAGCGTTCGGCTGGGAGTATCTGGAAACACCATATATTTT
cdr3_aa: CASSVRLGVSGNTIYF

v_call: TRBV19
j_call: TRBJ1-6
d_call: TRBD1
clone_size: .
cdr3_nt: TGTGCCAGTAGTTCCCCCTACCGGACAGGGGGCAATTCACCCCTCCACTTT
cdr3_aa: CASSSPYRTGGNSPLHF

v_call: TRBV7-2
j_call: TRBJ2-3
d_call: TRBD2
clone_size: .
cdr3_nt: TGTGCCAGCAGCCGGATAAACGGACTAGCGGCTAGCACAGATACGCAGTATTTT
cdr3_aa: CASSRINGLAASTDTQYF

v_call: TRBV7-6
j_call: TRBJ1-3
d_call: .
clone_size: .
cdr3_nt: TGTGCCAGCAGCTTACTCGACTTCATCTCTGGAAACACCATATATTTT
cdr3_aa: CASSLLDFISGNTIYF

v_call: TRBV5-5
j_call: TRBJ2-2
d_call: TRBD2
clone_size: .
cdr3_nt: TGTGCCAGCAGCTCCCCGACTAGCGCGAACACCGGGGAGCTGTTTTTT
cdr3_aa: CASSSPTSANTGELFF

v_call: TRBV7-9
j_call: TRBJ1-2
d_call: TRBD1
clone_size: once
cdr3_nt: TGTGCCAGCAGCTTAGGCCGCCCGGGACAGCGAGTTTATGGCTACACCTTC
cdr3_aa: CASSLGRPGQRVYGYTF

v_call: TRBV2
j_call: TRBJ1-6
d_call: TRBD1
clone_size: .
cdr3_nt: TGTGCCAGCAAGGGACAGGGACTATCACCCCTCCACTTT
cdr3_aa: CASKGQGLSPLHF

v_call: TRBV5-1
j_call: TRBJ1-5
d_call: .
clone_size: .
cdr3_nt: TGCGCCAGCTCCTTAGGACAGAACAATCAGCCCCAGCATTTT
cdr3_aa: CASSLGQNNQPQHF

v_call: TRBV5-1
j_call: TRBJ2-5
d_call: .
clone_size: .
cdr3_nt: TGCGCCAGCAGCCCTAGAGGGGAGACCCAGTACTTC
cdr3_aa: CASSPRGETQYF

v_call: TRBV20-1
j_call: TRBJ1-6
d_call: .
clone_size: once
cdr3_nt: TGCAGTGCTAGTTCAGGGTCTGATTCACCCCTCCACTTT
cdr3_aa: CSASSGSDSPLHF

v_call: TRBV12-3/TRBV12-4
j_call: TRBJ2-3
d_call: .
clone_size: .
cdr3_nt: TGTGCCAGCAGTTTGTGGGCCACAGATACGCAGTATTTT
cdr3_aa: CASSLWATDTQYF

v_call: TRBV5-1
j_call: TRBJ1-2
d_call: .
clone_size: .
cdr3_nt: TGCGCCAGCAGCTTGGGGCCCCTTGGCTATGGCTACACCTTC
cdr3_aa: CASSLGPLGYGYTF

v_call: TRBV10-2
j_call: TRBJ1-2
d_call: TRBD1
clone_size: .
cdr3_nt: TGCGCCAGCAGTGACCGGACAGGGACCAACTATGGCTACACCTTC
cdr3_aa: CASSDRTGTNYGYTF

v_call: TRBV5-1
j_call: TRBJ2-3
d_call: .
clone_size: once
cdr3_nt: TGCGCCAGCAGTTCGGGACAACGAAGCACAGATACGCAGTATTTT
cdr3_aa: CASSSGQRSTDTQYF

v_call: TRBV5-1
j_call: TRBJ1-4
d_call: .
clone_size: .
cdr3_nt: TGCGCCAGCAGCTCCACAGGGAGAACTAATGAAAAACTGTTTTTT
cdr3_aa: CASSSTGRTNEKLFF

v_call: TRBV5-5
j_call: TRBJ2-7
d_call: .
clone_size: .
cdr3_nt: TGTGCCAGCAGCCAACCTCCCTCTGCGTACGAGCAGTACTTC
cdr3_aa: CASSQPPSAYEQYF

v_call: TRBV2
j_call: TRBJ1-2
d_call: TRBD1
clone_size: .
cdr3_nt: TGTGCCAGCAGTACACAGGGGGCTAACTATGGCTACACCTTC
cdr3_aa: CASSTQGANYGYTF